This T cell receptor (beta chain) comes out of a study of cytomegalovirus exposure and HLA in healthy donors. The PCR was carried out with 60 Vbeta primers and 13 Jbeta primers. Sequencing used immunoSEQ multiplex PCR; TCRdb keeps in-frame clones, though not all of them. The sample holds 90,000 to 130,000 clones; less than 85% are singletons and the top ten take over 10%. V was cut by 2 bases and J by 10 bases, with 21 bases left in between. This CDR3 is 15 amino acids long. Germline lookup yields CDR1 SGHNT and CDR2 YYREEE (reference sequence). The count of this clone is one. The sample was PBMCs. The sequence was obtained from a man aged 25-40 years in good health and CMV-seropositive. The chain links TRBV5-4 to TRBJ2-5; TRBD1 might be the D (6 bases). The CDR3 DNA follows: TGTGCCAGCAGCTTAGGGACACCACAGAGGGGAAGCCAGTACTTC. Its translation: CASSLGTPQRGSQYF.